This T cell receptor beta chain stems from a study of human T cells and chemical hapten exposure. At the level of the study: Patches that contained 0.01% DPC were applied to the upper back and read at 6 days.

TCRdb re-analysed the RACE reads in MiXCR, keeping a single row per CDR3 protein. The profile shows over 75,000 distinct CDR3 sequences, approximately 11% of them singletons. Sample time point: patch test 3, about 24 weeks after DPC sensitization. Documented treatment: therapeutic diphenylcyclopropenone sensitization with weekly scalp DPC. This clonotype was recorded a few times. V lost 4 bases, J lost 3 bases, and 15 bases lay in between. This CDR3 has 15 amino acids. Germline CDR1 and CDR2: MGHRA and YSYEKL. The genes are TRBV4-1 and TRBJ2-5; D assignment may be TRBD1 or TRBD2 (5 bases each). The TCR sequence derives from a woman in her twenties or thirties with alopecia areata. Some clones in this sample may be carry-over from other donors' samples. The sample in question was whole blood, obtained in connection with sensitization to the hapten diphenylcyclopropenone (DPC). CDR3: CASSRLPGPKETQYF. CDR3 coding DNA: TGCGCCAGCAGCCGCCTTCCGGGGCCTAAAGAGACCCAGTACTTC.